One T cell receptor beta chain is described in this entry. Libraries were prepared by immunoSEQ multiplex PCR; TCRdb keeps only in-frame clonotypes and omits some of them. The sample holds fewer than 300,000 clones, around 89% seen once. The data are from a study of blood T cell repertoires in COVID-19. The CDR3 extends over 13 amino acids. J lost 3 bases, V lost 4 bases, and 2 bases had no gene match. Germline V gene lookup returns CDR1 MNHEY and CDR2 SVGAGI. Source material: peripheral blood. V is TRBV6-5 and J is TRBJ1-1, with TRBD1 matching 7 bases. The sequence came from a man aged 25 to 40 with acute or convalescent COVID-19. CDR3 residues: CASSFGQDTEAFF. The CDR3 DNA sequence: TGTGCCAGCAGTTTCGGACAGGACACTGAAGCTTTCTTT.